The 28 T cell receptor beta chains in this list originate from one sample, sequenced in a study of blood T cell repertoires in COVID-19. TCRdb's copy holds only in-frame clones and misses some; the assay was immunoSEQ multiplex PCR. The sample has 30,000 or so clones, approximately 83% seen once; the top ten hold 3% to 4.5%. The sequenced sample was peripheral blood. These receptors were obtained from a man between 45 and 60 years old with acute or convalescent COVID-19.

The chain has TRBV5-5 and TRBJ2-7; 7 nucleotides line up with TRBD1. V was clipped by 5 bases and J by 0 bases; unmatched bases: 8. This CDR3 comprises 15 residues. CDR1 and CDR2 from the germline V gene are SGHKS and YYEKEE (reference sequence). CDR3 sequence reads: CASSYGTAFSYEQYF. In DNA form, the CDR3 reads TGTGCCAGCAGTTACGGGACAGCGTTCTCCTACGAGCAGTACTTC.

The genes are TRBV28 and TRBJ2-7; 7 bases match TRBD2. CDR1 and CDR2 from the germline V gene are MDHEN and SYDVKM. This CDR3 region has 15 residues. The ends lost 3 bases at V and 6 bases at J; junction bases unmatched: 11. The CDR3 sequence is CASSLPRGRSTEQYF. For the CDR3, the DNA is TGTGCCAGCAGTTTGCCGCGCGGGAGATCTACCGAGCAGTACTTC. Supplemented by reference TRBV28 and TRBJ2-7, the full variable domain reads DVKVTQSSRYLVKRTGEKVFLECVQDMDHENMFWYRQDPGLGLRLIYFSYDVKMKEKGDIPEGYSVSREKKERFSLILESASTNQTSMYLCASSLPRGRSTEQYFGPGTRLTVT.

J is TRBJ2-6 and V is TRBV12-3 or TRBV12-4; no firm D call. Trimming took 5 bases from V and 4 from J, leaving 6 bases between them. The CDR3 is 13 amino acids. The CDR3 here is CASSAWGANVLTF. The CDR3 DNA is TGTGCCAGCAGTGCGTGGGGGGCCAACGTCCTGACTTTC.

This clone came up once. This rearrangement joins TRBV3-1 (or the pseudogene TRBV3-2) to TRBJ2-1; 7 bases agree with TRBD2. Germline V CDR1 and CDR2: LGHDT, YNNKEL (reference sequence). The CDR3 spans 14 residues. V lost 4 bases to trimming and J lost 7 bases; unmatched junction nucleotides: 7. Here the CDR3 reads CASSPMTSSNEQFF. As DNA, the CDR3 is TGTGCCAGCAGCCCGATGACTAGCAGTAATGAGCAGTTCTTC.

The J gene is TRBJ1-1, the V gene TRBV5-1; TRBD1 matches at 7 bases. Losses at the gene ends were 2 bases for V and 5 bases for J; bases not matched to a gene: 6. Looked up from germline, CDR1 is SGHRS and CDR2 is YFSETQ. The CDR3 is 14 residues long. This chain's CDR3 is CASSLRGRQTEAFF. The CDR3 bases are TGCGCCAGCAGCTTAAGGGGGCGGCAAACTGAAGCTTTCTTT.

This chain connects TRBV6-1 to TRBJ1-1; perhaps TRBD1 as D (6 bases). CDR3 length: 16 amino acids. The germline CDR1 and CDR2 sequences are MNHNS and SASEGT. V lost 2 bases to trimming and J lost 0 bases, with 13 bases between them. CDR3 loop: CASSELGGSVNTEAFF. CDR3 nucleotides: TGTGCCAGCAGTGAATTAGGGGGTTCCGTGAACACTGAAGCTTTCTTT.

The rearrangement links TRBV29-1 to TRBJ1-1; TRBD1 might be the D (6 bases). The CDR3 is 15 residues long. V was trimmed by 7 bases and J by 1 base, leaving 19 bases between them. Germline V gives CDR1 SQVTM, CDR2 ANQGSEA. CDR3: CSANPSPTGNTEAFF. CDR3 DNA sequence: TGCAGCGCGAACCCCTCCCCGACAGGGAACACTGAAGCTTTCTTT.

The chain carries TRBV5-6 and TRBJ1-1; D uncertain. Trimming took 2 bases from V and 6 from J, leaving 5 bases between them. CDR3 length: 11 amino acids. In germline, CDR1 is SGHDT, CDR2 YYEEEE. CDR3 in DNA: TGTGCCAGCAGCTTCGGGGCTGAAGCTTTCTTT. It codes for CASSFGAEAFF.

The count of this clone is one. The rearrangement links TRBV4-2 to TRBJ2-3; possible D gene TRBD1, 6 bases. The CDR3 totals 15 residues. Germline lookup yields CDR1 LGHNA and CDR2 YNFKEQ. V gave up 0 bases and J gave up 8 bases, with 15 bases separating them. CDR3 sequence: CASSQDGNRGGTQYF. The CDR3 DNA reads as TGTGCCAGCAGCCAAGATGGGAACCGAGGGGGTACGCAGTATTTT.

The chain couples TRBV14 to TRBJ1-1; D unclear. The CDR3 is made up of 15 amino acids. V lost 4 bases and J 0 bases, leaving 12 bases between the germline ends. Per the germline V gene, CDR1 is SGHDN and CDR2 is FVKESK. The CDR3 bases are TGTGCCAGCAGCCCGTTGCTAGTTATGAACACTGAAGCTTTCTTT. Amino acids: CASSPLLVMNTEAFF.

The chain links TRBV29-1 to TRBJ2-5; TRBD2 aligns across 12 bases. CDR1 and CDR2 from the germline V gene are SQVTM and ANQGSEA. The CDR3 extends over 14 amino acids. V lost 4 bases to trimming and J lost 6 bases; unmatched junction nucleotides: 6. The CDR3 sequence: CSVATSGSTKTQYF. The CDR3 DNA reads TGCAGCGTTGCGACTAGCGGGAGCACGAAGACCCAGTACTTC.

This clone was counted a few times. The chain combines TRBV5-1 with TRBJ1-2; 11 bases map to TRBD1. CDR1 is SGHRS, CDR2 YFSETQ, per germline. The J segment lost 7 bases and the V segment lost 2 bases, leaving 7 bases of the junction unmatched. There are 15 residues in the CDR3. In nucleotides, the CDR3 is TGCGCCAGCAGCTTAACCGGGACAGGGGGTCTTGGCTACACCTTC. Encoded protein: CASSLTGTGGLGYTF.

The gene calls are TRBV28 and TRBJ1-2, with D possibly TRBD1 on 6 matching bases. Germline CDR1 MDHEN, CDR2 SYDVKM. CDR3 length: 15 residues. Trimming stripped 0 bases from V and 2 bases from J, with 10 bases between. CDR3 protein: CASSLWGAPNYGYTF. The CDR3 DNA reads as TGTGCCAGCAGTTTATGGGGGGCGCCCAACTATGGCTACACCTTC.

The rearrangement uses TRBV5-1 and TRBJ2-1; 7 bases are a match to TRBD2. From germline, CDR1 is SGHRS and CDR2 YFSETQ. The CDR3 runs 15 residues. V gave up 6 bases and J gave up 6 bases; unmatched junction bases: 12. The CDR3 DNA sequence: TGCGCCAGCACCCTCGCGGGGGTAACCTCCAATGAGCAGTTCTTC. It translates to CASTLAGVTSNEQFF.

By share, this clone ranks as medium-sized (0.01 to 0.1%). The CDR3 here is CASSPGMGGVNEQFF. The CDR3 nucleotides read TGTGCCAGCAGCCCAGGAATGGGAGGGGTGAATGAGCAGTTCTTC. The chain combines TRBV7-8 with TRBJ2-1, with 7 bases identical to TRBD2. V lost 5 bases to trimming and J lost 7 bases; unmatched junction nucleotides: 11. Germline loops: CDR1 SGHVS, CDR2 FQNEAQ. The CDR3 length is 15 residues.

This chain connects TRBV28 to TRBJ2-2; 11 bases are a match to TRBD1. Trimming took 7 bases from V and 7 from J; bases not matched to a gene: 14. The CDR3 runs 17 residues. Germline assignment: CDR1 MDHEN and CDR2 SYDVKM. CDR3 DNA: TGTGCCAGCACTAGAAGTCGGACAGGGGGCGGGCTCGGGGAGCTGTTTTTT. Translating gives CASTRSRTGGGLGELFF.

This clone appeared a few times. This chain uses TRBV5-1 with TRBJ1-5, with D perhaps matching TRBD1 (6 bases). This CDR3 region has 17 residues. The germline V gene encodes CDR1 SGHRS and CDR2 YFSETQ. Trimming left V 0 bases short and J 0 bases short, with 13 bases between. The CDR3 bases are TGCGCCAGCAGCTTGGGGCCCACAGGGTATAGCAATCAGCCCCAGCATTTT. Protein product: CASSLGPTGYSNQPQHF.

The genes are TRBV18 and TRBJ1-3; D gene uncertain. V shed 2 bases and J shed 4 bases, with 12 bases lying between them. The V gene's germline CDR1 is KGHSH and CDR2 LQKENI. This CDR3 region has 15 residues. CDR3 sequence (DNA): TGTGCCAGCTCACCAAGTTTAGAAGAAGGAAACACCATATATTTT. Its translation: CASSPSLEEGNTIYF.

This clone was counted a few times. V gene TRBV28 combines with J gene TRBJ2-7; 10 bases line up with TRBD2. In germline, CDR1 is MDHEN, CDR2 SYDVKM. CDR3 length equals 15 residues. J gave up 2 bases and V 5 bases, and 6 bases lay outside the gene matches. CDR3: CASSTGLARPYEQYF. The CDR3 nucleotides are TGTGCCAGCAGTACGGGACTAGCGAGACCCTACGAGCAGTACTTC.

This clone was counted once. The chain recombines TRBV3-1 (or the pseudogene TRBV3-2) with TRBJ1-1, with a tentative D call TRBD1 (5 bases). The V gene lost 3 bases and the J gene lost 6 bases, with 8 bases spanning the gap. Germline V gene lookup returns CDR1 LGHDT and CDR2 YNNKEL (reference sequence). This CDR3 contains 12 residues. Here the CDR3 reads CASSQIRAEAFF. The CDR3 nucleotides read TGTGCCAGCAGCCAGATCAGGGCTGAAGCTTTCTTT.

The V call is TRBV2, the J call TRBJ2-7; maybe TRBD1 (6 bases). CDR1 and CDR2 from the germline V gene are SNHLY and FYNNEI. The V end lost 7 bases, the J end lost 0 bases, and 13 bases lay between the germline ends. The CDR3 is 14 residues long. The CDR3 loop reads CASNRVSSSYEQYF. The CDR3 coding sequence is TGTGCCAGCAACAGGGTCTCGAGCTCCTACGAGCAGTACTTC.

This clone came up a few times. This chain joins TRBV7-2 and TRBJ2-4, with D perhaps matching TRBD2 (6 bases). Trimming pared 4 bases from V and 1 base from J, leaving 14 bases between. CDR3 length: 16 amino acids. Germline V gene data show CDR1 as SGHTA and CDR2 as FQGNSA. This CDR3 reads CASSYRERAAKNIQYF. The CDR3 coding sequence is TGTGCCAGCAGCTACCGGGAGCGGGCGGCCAAAAACATTCAGTACTTC.

There are a few counts of this clone. The genes are TRBV3-1 (or the pseudogene TRBV3-2) and TRBJ1-2, with a tentative D call TRBD1 (6 bases). The germline CDR1 and CDR2 sequences are LGHDT and YNNKEL (reference sequence). The V gene lost 0 bases and the J gene lost 3 bases, with 11 bases spanning the gap. The CDR3 spans 15 residues. The CDR3 is CASSQESSGDYGYTF. The CDR3 DNA reads as TGTGCCAGCAGCCAAGAAAGTTCAGGGGACTATGGCTACACCTTC.

The chain carries TRBV28 and TRBJ1-3; D gene unclear. CDR1 MDHEN and CDR2 SYDVKM come from the germline V gene. Trimming took off 3 bases at V and 0 bases at J, with 9 bases between the two ends. CDR3 size: 15 residues. The CDR3 loop is CASSFGLHSGNTIYF. DNA of the CDR3: TGTGCCAGCAGTTTCGGACTCCACTCTGGAAACACCATATATTTT.

This clone was seen just once. The chain joins TRBV15 to TRBJ1-1; D is ambiguous. The V end was cut by 0 bases, the J end by 1 base, with 15 bases between. Germline-derived CDR1 and CDR2 are LNHNV and YYDKDF (reference sequence). This CDR3 spans 17 amino acids. The CDR3 DNA sequence: TGTGCCACCAGCAGAGAGGGAGTTGTAGATCCGAACACTGAAGCTTTCTTT. Amino acid sequence: CATSREGVVDPNTEAFF.

This clone was observed a handful of times. The chain has TRBV6-5 and TRBJ2-5, with D unclear. V lost 4 bases and J 1 base, leaving 10 bases between the germline ends. This CDR3 is 14 amino acids long. Germline assignment: CDR1 MNHEY and CDR2 SVGAGI. The CDR3 reads CASSSMQSQETQYF. The CDR3 nucleotides read TGTGCCAGCAGTTCAATGCAGTCCCAAGAGACCCAGTACTTC.

The rearrangement uses TRBV4-2 and TRBJ2-7, with 11 bases matching TRBD2. Germline V gene sequence: CDR1 LGHNA, CDR2 YNFKEQ. V lost 5 bases to trimming and J lost 4 bases; unmatched junction nucleotides: 4. The length of the CDR3 is 14 residues. The CDR3 region has the DNA TGTGCCAGCAGCTTAAGACTAGCGGGATACGAGCAGTACTTC. Residues: CASSLRLAGYEQYF.

The CDR3 nucleotides are TGTGCCAGCAGCTTGGGACTAGCGGGAGGGCAAGAGCAGTTCTTC. This codes for CASSLGLAGGQEQFF. The chain uses TRBV7-9 and TRBJ2-1, with 16 nucleotides matching TRBD2. Germline V gene lookup returns CDR1 SEHNR and CDR2 FQNEAQ (reference sequence). CDR3 length equals 15 residues. Germline trimming cut 3 bases from V and 10 bases from J; bases unmatched to any gene: 3.